One sample yielded the 21 T cell receptor beta chains listed below, sequenced in a study of identifying expanded T cells in peripheral blood. Sequencing was performed with immunoSEQ multiplex PCR; in TCRdb, only in-frame clones are kept and a portion is missing. The profile covers approximately 85,000 clones, with roughly 81% appearing a single time and 15% to 20% taken by the ten largest. Sequences were obtained from blood. The receptors were gathered from a person aged 18 to 70 in good health.

The rearrangement links TRBV25-1 to TRBJ1-1; 7 bases are a match to TRBD1. CDR3 length: 16 residues. The trim removed 7 bases at V and 0 bases at J, leaving 11 bases unmatched. The germline V gene encodes CDR1 MGHDK and CDR2 SYGVNS. The CDR3 loop is CASTSGTVTMNTEAFF. In DNA form, the CDR3 reads TGTGCCAGCACAAGTGGGACAGTTACCATGAACACTGAAGCTTTCTTT.

This chain joins TRBV5-6 and TRBJ2-5; TRBD2 might be the D (6 bases). CDR1 is SGHDT and CDR2 is YYEEEE in the germline V gene. The ends were cut back, 1 base at V and 3 bases at J, with 16 bases in the middle. This CDR3 contains 16 residues. The DNA for the CDR3 is TGTGCCAGCAGCTTGTGGTCGGGAGTGTGGGAAGAGACCCAGTACTTC. This encodes CASSLWSGVWEETQYF.

This rearrangement joins TRBV7-9 to TRBJ1-1; the D is unclear. Trimming left V 3 bases short and J 4 bases short, with 3 bases between. The CDR3 length is 11 residues. The germline V gene encodes CDR1 SEHNR and CDR2 FQNEAQ (reference sequence). The CDR3 is CASSFSTEAFF. CDR3 nucleotide sequence: TGTGCCAGCAGCTTCTCCACTGAAGCTTTCTTT.

The chain carries TRBV9 and TRBJ2-1; no firm D call. V lost 3 bases and J 13 bases, leaving 17 bases between the germline ends. This CDR3 is built from 13 residues. Germline V gene lookup returns CDR1 SGDLS and CDR2 YYNGEE. CDR3: CASSAGPTQPQFF. The CDR3 DNA is TGTGCCAGCAGCGCCGGACCAACCCAACCCCAGTTCTTC.

The chain uses TRBV7-3 and TRBJ2-2; 7 bases map to TRBD2. The CDR3 contains 15 residues. After removal of 5 bases from V and 0 bases from J, the junction contained 3 bases not matched to a gene. Germline V gene lookup returns CDR1 SGHTA and CDR2 FQGTGA. CDR3 DNA: TGTGCCAGCAGCCTTACTAGCGCGAACACCGGGGAGCTGTTTTTT. Translating it yields CASSLTSANTGELFF.

The chain combines TRBV27 with TRBJ2-1; D is possibly TRBD2 (6 bases). V was cut by 3 bases and J by 9 bases, with 15 bases left in between. This CDR3 region has 14 residues. The germline V gene encodes CDR1 MNHEY and CDR2 SMNVEV (reference sequence). The CDR3 sequence: CASSFGLARGEQFF. The CDR3 DNA sequence: TGTGCCAGCAGTTTTGGGCTAGCGCGGGGTGAGCAGTTCTTC.

The chain has TRBV7-3 and TRBJ1-2, with a possible D match to TRBD1 (6 bases). Trimming cost V 5 bases and J 4 bases, with 17 bases left between them. CDR3 length: 15 residues. Germline CDR1 is SGHTA and CDR2 is FQGTGA. Written as DNA, the CDR3 is TGTGCCAGCAGCCTAAGCCCGGGGGCGGGCTATGGCTACACCTTC. As protein: CASSLSPGAGYGYTF.

This sequence joins TRBV15 and TRBJ1-4; 8 positions agree with TRBD1. Looked up from germline, CDR1 is LNHNV and CDR2 is YYDKDF (reference sequence). The CDR3 sequence is 14 residues long. V lost 5 bases to trimming and J lost 11 bases; unmatched junction nucleotides: 10. The CDR3 is CATSGGTGGQKLFF. The CDR3 region has the DNA TGTGCCACCAGCGGAGGGACAGGCGGGCAGAAACTGTTTTTT.

The rearrangement joins TRBV27 to TRBJ1-1; 7 bases match TRBD1. The germline CDR1 and CDR2 sequences are MNHEY and SMNVEV (reference sequence). The J segment lost 11 bases and the V segment lost 0 bases, leaving 15 bases of the junction unmatched. The CDR3 is 16 amino acids. CDR3 sequence: CASSLSGGRTGVRAFF. As DNA, the CDR3 is TGTGCCAGCAGTTTATCAGGGGGCAGAACAGGGGTGAGGGCTTTCTTT.

This clone was observed a few times. The chain recombines TRBV28 with TRBJ2-7, with D possibly called TRBD1 or TRBD2 (5 bases each). Germline values: CDR1 MDHEN, CDR2 SYDVKM. CDR3 length equals 14 residues. The V end was cut by 7 bases, the J end by 1 base, with 14 bases between. CDR3 in DNA: TGTGCCAGCACATGGGGAGACAGTTCCTACGAGCAGTACTTC. This sequence encodes CASTWGDSSYEQYF.

The V gene is TRBV7-3, the J gene TRBJ2-5; 8 bases match TRBD1. Germline V gene lookup returns CDR1 SGHTA and CDR2 FQGTGA. This CDR3 region has 13 residues. V lost 4 bases, J lost 4 bases, and 2 bases stayed unmatched. CDR3 nucleotide sequence: TGTGCCAGCAGCTGGACAGGGTCAGAGACCCAGTACTTC. Protein: CASSWTGSETQYF.

V is TRBV30 and J is TRBJ1-2; D is perhaps TRBD1 (5 bases). This CDR3 contains 16 residues. The V gene lost 0 bases and the J gene lost 6 bases, with 20 bases spanning the gap. Per the germline V gene, CDR1 is GTSNPN and CDR2 is SVGIG (reference sequence). The CDR3 protein is CAWSVFSQQANNGYTF. The CDR3 coding sequence is TGTGCCTGGAGTGTATTCAGTCAACAGGCGAACAATGGCTACACCTTC.

The chain employs TRBV11-1 and TRBJ2-5; D is perhaps TRBD2 (5 bases). Trimming shortened V by 1 base and J by 1 base, and 19 bases separated the two germline ends. CDR1 and CDR2 (germline): SGHAT, FQDESV (reference sequence). CDR3 size: 18 residues. The CDR3 protein is CASSLVGFTGTIQETQYF. The CDR3 bases are TGTGCCAGCAGCTTAGTAGGGTTCACGGGAACAATCCAAGAGACCCAGTACTTC.

V and J are TRBV5-1 and TRBJ2-3; 8 bases match TRBD2. Germline CDR1 reads SGHRS; CDR2 reads YFSETQ. This CDR3 is 17 amino acids long. V was clipped by 4 bases and J by 0 bases; unmatched bases: 10. The CDR3 spells CASSLSGTRISTDTQYF. In DNA, the CDR3 is TGCGCCAGCAGCCTCTCCGGGACTAGAATTAGCACAGATACGCAGTATTTT.

This clone was seen more than once but under ten times. The chain couples TRBV7-9 to TRBJ2-4; possibly TRBD2 for D (6 bases). The germline V and J ends were trimmed by 1 base and 0 bases, with 10 bases remaining between them. Germline assignment: CDR1 SEHNR and CDR2 FQNEAQ (reference sequence). The CDR3 totals 16 residues. The CDR3: CASSLGAGLAKNIQYF. Written as DNA, the CDR3 is TGTGCCAGCAGCTTAGGCGCGGGGCTAGCCAAAAACATTCAGTACTTC.

This clone was seen just once. The chain's CDR3 is CATSRVGRGVNQPQHF. The CDR3 nucleotides are TGTGCCACCAGCAGAGTCGGCAGGGGCGTCAATCAGCCCCAGCATTTT. The chain combines TRBV15 with TRBJ1-5, with D perhaps TRBD1 (6 bases). This CDR3 region has 16 residues. V was pared by 1 base and J by 3 bases, with 13 bases between. Germline assignment: CDR1 LNHNV and CDR2 YYDKDF (reference sequence).

This chain joins TRBV4-1 and TRBJ2-1, with a weak D call TRBD2 (6 bases). The germline V gene encodes CDR1 MGHRA and CDR2 YSYEKL. V lost 1 base and J 7 bases, leaving 11 bases between the germline ends. This CDR3 is built from 14 residues. The CDR3 is CASSQVIAENEQFF. In DNA form, the CDR3 reads TGCGCCAGCAGCCAAGTGATAGCGGAAAATGAGCAGTTCTTC.

The V gene is TRBV2, the J gene TRBJ2-2, with 8 positions matching TRBD1. In germline, CDR1 is SNHLY, CDR2 FYNNEI. The CDR3 totals 16 residues. The CDR3: CAGPAVVQGVSGELFF. The CDR3 DNA reads as TGTGCGGGGCCAGCAGTAGTACAGGGGGTGTCCGGGGAGCTGTTTTTT.

The V gene is TRBV4-1, the J gene TRBJ2-2; the match to TRBD1 covers 8 bases. The CDR3 runs to 16 residues. The V gene's germline CDR1 is MGHRA and CDR2 YSYEKL. J was trimmed by 2 bases and V by 3 bases; bases with no gene match: 5. CDR3 in DNA: TGCGCCAGCAGCCAGGACAGGGCGGGAAACACCGGGGAGCTGTTTTTT. As protein: CASSQDRAGNTGELFF.

This sequence joins TRBV28 and TRBJ2-7, with 7 bases fitting TRBD2. J was trimmed by 0 bases and V by 3 bases; bases with no gene match: 5. The CDR3 consists of 15 residues. Germline-derived CDR1 and CDR2 are MDHEN and SYDVKM. The DNA for the CDR3 is TGTGCCAGCAGTTTGAGCGGGGTGAGCTCCTACGAGCAGTACTTC. This gives the protein CASSLSGVSSYEQYF. The full variable domain, in which reference TRBV28 and TRBJ2-7 provide the parts outside the CDR3, is DVKVTQSSRYLVKRTGEKVFLECVQDMDHENMFWYRQDPGLGLRLIYFSYDVKMKEKGDIPEGYSVSREKKERFSLILESASTNQTSMYLCASSLSGVSSYEQYFGPGTRLTVT.

The CDR3 DNA is TGTGCCAGCAGCTTAACCCCGGGACAGGGTGGTACAGATACGCAGTATTTT. This translates into CASSLTPGQGGTDTQYF. The chain employs TRBV7-9 and TRBJ2-3, with 9 bases matching TRBD1. The CDR3 runs to 17 residues. CDR1 SEHNR and CDR2 FQNEAQ come from the germline V gene (reference sequence). V lost 2 bases to trimming and J lost 3 bases; unmatched junction nucleotides: 9.